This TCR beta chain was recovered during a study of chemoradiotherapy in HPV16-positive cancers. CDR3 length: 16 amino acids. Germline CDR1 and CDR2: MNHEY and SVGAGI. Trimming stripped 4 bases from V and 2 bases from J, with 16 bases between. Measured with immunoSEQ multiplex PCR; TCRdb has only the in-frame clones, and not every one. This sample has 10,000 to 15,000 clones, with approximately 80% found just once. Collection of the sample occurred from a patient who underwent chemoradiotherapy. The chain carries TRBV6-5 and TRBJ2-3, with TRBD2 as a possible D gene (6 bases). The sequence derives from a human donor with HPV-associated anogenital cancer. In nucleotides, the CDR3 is TGTGCCAGCAGTTTGAGCGGGTACGCTACCACAGATACGCAGTATTTT. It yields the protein CASSLSGYATTDTQYF.